The next 27 T cell receptor beta chains were all read from a single sample in a study of cytomegalovirus exposure and HLA in healthy donors. TCRdb keeps only in-frame clones here, not all; method: immunoSEQ multiplex PCR. Altogether more than 140,000 clones are present, about 89% being singletons, with the ten largest covering more than 2.5%. The sequencing sample was made of PBMCs. The receptors originated from a young woman in good health and CMV-seropositive.

The CDR3 is CASSLGYSYEQYF. CDR3 nucleotide sequence: TGTGCCAGCAGCTTAGGGTATTCCTACGAGCAGTACTTC. The V call is TRBV13, the J call TRBJ2-7, with D unclear. This CDR3 spans 13 amino acids. V lost 0 bases to trimming and J lost 1 base, with 4 bases between them. CDR1 is PRHDT, CDR2 FYEKMQ, per germline (reference sequence). Together with reference TRBV13 and TRBJ2-7, the CDR3 gives the full variable domain: AAGVIQSPRHLIKEKRETATLKCYPIPRHDTVYWYQQGPGQDPQFLISFYEKMQSDKGSIPDRFSAQQFSDYHSELNMSSLELGDSALYFCASSLGYSYEQYFGPGTRLTVT.

This sequence joins TRBV27 and TRBJ1-4; D remains unclear. The CDR3 has 16 amino acids. CDR1 is MNHEY, CDR2 SMNVEV, per germline (reference sequence). V was trimmed by 3 bases and J by 6 bases, leaving 17 bases between them. The chain's CDR3 is CASSLLTNARDEKLFF. CDR3 in DNA: TGTGCCAGCAGTTTGCTCACTAACGCCCGGGATGAAAAACTGTTTTTT. Combining the CDR3 with reference TRBV27 and TRBJ1-4 gives the whole variable domain EAQVTQNPRYLITVTGKKLTVTCSQNMNHEYMSWYRQDPGLGLRQIYYSMNVEVTDKGDVPEGYKVSRKEKRNFPLILESPSPNQTSLYFCASSLLTNARDEKLFFGSGTQLSVL.

The chain combines TRBV2 with TRBJ2-2, with 7 bases lining up with TRBD1. The CDR3 sequence is 17 residues long. Germline V gene data show CDR1 as SNHLY and CDR2 as FYNNEI. The J segment lost 6 bases and the V segment lost 3 bases, leaving 13 bases of the junction unmatched. The CDR3 sequence: CASSERGGLSRAGELFF. For the CDR3, the DNA is TGTGCCAGCAGTGAGAGAGGGGGCTTAAGTAGGGCCGGGGAGCTGTTTTTT.

The CDR3 here is CASTRTGQDTIYF. CDR3 nucleotides: TGTGCCAGCACCAGGACAGGGCAGGACACCATATATTTT. This sequence joins TRBV6-5 and TRBJ1-3; 8 bases align to TRBD1. Per germline, CDR1 MNHEY and CDR2 SVGAGI. CDR3 length: 13 amino acids. Unmatched junction bases numbered 7, after V lost 7 bases and J lost 8 bases.

The chain employs TRBV5-1 and TRBJ1-4; 10 bases align to TRBD1. Unmatched junction bases numbered 6, after V lost 2 bases and J lost 5 bases. CDR3 length equals 16 residues. Germline-derived CDR1 and CDR2 are SGHRS and YFSETQ. This CDR3 is CASSFSRTGGNEKLFF. CDR3 in DNA: TGCGCCAGCAGCTTCTCTCGGACAGGGGGAAATGAAAAACTGTTTTTT.

This clone occurred once. The chain couples TRBV28 to TRBJ2-5, with 11 bases that match TRBD2. This CDR3 region has 15 residues. Germline CDR1 is MDHEN and CDR2 is SYDVKM. The V gene end was trimmed by 4 bases and the J gene end by 6 bases; junction bases not matched to a gene: 7. The CDR3 sequence: CASSSSWTSGQTQYF. The DNA of the CDR3 is TGTGCCAGCAGTTCCTCCTGGACTAGCGGGCAGACCCAGTACTTC.

The chain combines TRBV4-3 with TRBJ2-7, with 8 bases identical to TRBD1. The J segment lost 6 bases and the V segment lost 1 base, leaving 8 bases of the junction unmatched. Germline V CDR1 and CDR2: LGHNA, YSLEER. This CDR3 comprises 15 residues. CDR3 in DNA: TGCGCCAGCAGCCAAGGGGACAGGCTATATGGCGAGCAGTACTTC. This sequence encodes CASSQGDRLYGEQYF.

This chain uses TRBV10-3 with TRBJ2-1, with 7 bases aligning to TRBD2. The trim removed 0 bases at V and 4 bases at J, leaving 3 bases unmatched. The CDR3 contains 15 residues. Germline CDR1 and CDR2: ENHRY and SYGVKD. This CDR3 is CAISESGREYNEQFF. In DNA, the CDR3 is TGTGCCATCAGTGAGTCAGGGCGGGAGTACAATGAGCAGTTCTTC.

The chain recombines TRBV29-1 with TRBJ2-1, with 8 bases aligning to TRBD2. The germline V gene encodes CDR1 SQVTM and CDR2 ANQGSEA. J lost 10 bases, V lost 7 bases, and 15 bases had no gene match. This CDR3 is built from 14 residues. The CDR3 DNA follows: TGCAGCGCCGGTAGGGGGACTAGAGGAAACGAGCAGTTCTTC. It encodes CSAGRGTRGNEQFF.

V gene TRBV6-1 combines with J gene TRBJ2-1, with 11 bases that match TRBD2. Trimming removed 5 bases from V and 5 bases from J; junction bases left unmatched: 5. Per the germline V gene, CDR1 is MNHNS and CDR2 is SASEGT. The CDR3 spans 15 residues. This chain's CDR3 is CASSTLAGVNNEQFF. In DNA, the CDR3 is TGTGCCAGCAGTACACTAGCGGGAGTCAACAATGAGCAGTTCTTC.

Only a few counts were recorded for this clone. The chain carries TRBV7-9 and TRBJ1-5; 8 bases are shared with TRBD1. CDR3 size: 14 residues. The trim removed 4 bases at V and 6 bases at J, leaving 5 bases unmatched. Germline CDR1 SEHNR, CDR2 FQNEAQ (reference sequence). Here the CDR3 DNA reads TGTGCCAGCAGCTCAGGGGGCGGAGGTCAGCCCCAGCATTTT. Translation gives CASSSGGGGQPQHF.

The chain combines TRBV6-1 with TRBJ2-5, with 9 bases identical to TRBD2. The CDR3 covers 15 residues. Germline lookup yields CDR1 MNHNS and CDR2 SASEGT. Unmatched junction bases numbered 15, after V lost 11 bases and J lost 5 bases. CDR3 amino acids: CAGNSGRFGLETQYF. The CDR3 nucleotides read TGTGCCGGAAATAGCGGGAGATTCGGGCTGGAGACCCAGTACTTC.

The rearrangement links TRBV7-9 to TRBJ1-3, with no clear D. The V and J ends lost 2 bases and 5 bases respectively, with 13 bases between them. This CDR3 comprises 15 residues. CDR1 is SEHNR and CDR2 is FQNEAQ in the germline V gene (reference sequence). The chain's CDR3 is CASSLTQMSRNTIYF. CDR3 nucleotides: TGTGCCAGCAGCTTAACCCAAATGAGTAGAAACACCATATATTTT.

The chain employs TRBV18 and TRBJ2-5; TRBD1 might be the D (6 bases). CDR1 KGHSH and CDR2 LQKENI come from the germline V gene. The CDR3 totals 14 residues. Deletions cut 2 bases from V and 5 bases from J, with 12 bases between. CDR3 nucleotide sequence: TGTGCCAGCTCACCAACAGGGATGAGGGAGACCCAGTACTTC. Protein sequence: CASSPTGMRETQYF.

The chain carries TRBV30 and TRBJ1-1; TRBD1 agrees at 11 bases. With V trimmed by 0 bases and J by 5 bases, 5 bases remained unmatched. CDR3 length: 15 residues. Germline lookup yields CDR1 GTSNPN and CDR2 SVGIG (reference sequence). The CDR3 sequence: CAWSVPGQGETEAFF. For the CDR3, the DNA is TGTGCCTGGAGTGTACCGGGACAGGGGGAAACTGAAGCTTTCTTT. Combining the CDR3 with reference TRBV30 and TRBJ1-1 gives the whole variable domain SQTIHQWPATLVQPVGSPLSLECTVEGTSNPNLYWYRQAAGRGLQLLFYSVGIGQISSEVPQNLSASRPQDRQFILSSKKLLLSDSGFYLCAWSVPGQGETEAFFGQGTRLTVV.

The rearrangement joins TRBV5-1 to TRBJ1-4; the D is unclear. CDR1 SGHRS and CDR2 YFSETQ come from the germline V gene. This CDR3 has 12 residues. The V end lost 4 bases, the J end lost 7 bases, and 8 bases lay between the germline ends. CDR3 amino acids: CASSPVGEKLFF. Written as DNA, the CDR3 is TGCGCCAGCAGCCCCGTCGGTGAAAAACTGTTTTTT.

The chain combines TRBV9 with TRBJ1-2; TRBD1 agrees at 10 bases. This CDR3 is built from 16 residues. With V trimmed by 4 bases and J by 4 bases, 10 bases remained unmatched. CDR1 is SGDLS and CDR2 is YYNGEE in the germline V gene. CDR3 sequence reads: CASSPLGQGEGYGYTF. Written as DNA, the CDR3 is TGTGCCAGCAGCCCCCTAGGACAGGGGGAAGGCTATGGCTACACCTTC.

V and J are TRBV10-3 and TRBJ1-3; maybe TRBD1 (5 bases). From germline, CDR1 is ENHRY and CDR2 SYGVKD. The CDR3 is made up of 15 amino acids. Trimming removed 4 bases at V and 4 bases at J, with 14 bases between. CDR3 protein: CAISAAGSQGNTIYF. CDR3 DNA: TGTGCCATCAGTGCCGCAGGGTCTCAAGGAAACACCATATATTTT.

This rearrangement joins TRBV4-1 to TRBJ2-1; 10 positions agree with TRBD2. This CDR3 spans 20 amino acids. J was trimmed by 6 bases and V by 1 base; bases with no gene match: 18. Germline CDR1 reads MGHRA; CDR2 reads YSYEKL. CDR3 coding DNA: TGCGCCAGCAGCCAAGGAGGAGCGGGAGGGCCATTTGCCCCAGGCAATGAGCAGTTCTTC. Protein product: CASSQGGAGGPFAPGNEQFF.

The chain has TRBV5-1 and TRBJ2-3; 10 bases are a match to TRBD1. Trimming took 4 bases from V and 5 from J; bases not matched to a gene: 7. The germline V gene encodes CDR1 SGHRS and CDR2 YFSETQ. The CDR3 contains 15 residues. The CDR3 coding sequence is TGCGCCAGCAGCATTAGACAGGGGGCGGGAGATACGCAGTATTTT. Its translation: CASSIRQGAGDTQYF.

This clone was found a few times. This chain connects TRBV9 to TRBJ2-7; TRBD1 aligns across 8 bases. Looked up from germline, CDR1 is SGDLS and CDR2 is YYNGEE. This CDR3 is built from 15 residues. The V segment lost 0 bases and the J segment 7 bases; nucleotides outside the gene matches: 9. CDR3 residues: CASSVGTGGPGEQYF. As DNA, the CDR3 is TGTGCCAGCAGCGTAGGTACAGGGGGTCCCGGGGAGCAGTACTTC.

A remark on this clone: The junction and the germline gene differ at one end; a read error may be behind it. This same CDR3 is encoded by further DNA sequences in the sample. The V and J genes are TRBV6-5 and TRBJ2-5; D possibly corresponds to TRBD2 (7 bases). The CDR3 contains 13 residues. Germline CDR1 MNHEY, CDR2 SVGAGI. The CDR3 spells CASTPAGAETQYF. The DNA for the CDR3 is TGCGCCAGCACTCCGGCGGGGGCTGAGACCCAGTACTTC.

This sequence joins TRBV6-4 and TRBJ2-5; weak D call: TRBD1 (5 bases). The CDR3 extends over 13 amino acids. Between the trimmed V and J ends, which lost 5 bases and 4 bases, there was a span of 11 bases. CDR1 MRHNA and CDR2 SNTAGT come from the germline V gene. The chain's CDR3 is CASSLNQGETQYF. CDR3 nucleotides: TGTGCCAGCAGTTTGAACCAGGGAGAGACCCAGTACTTC.

The chain employs TRBV28 and TRBJ1-4, with 7 bases that match TRBD1. The CDR3 has 17 amino acids. CDR1 and CDR2 from the germline V gene are MDHEN and SYDVKM. With V trimmed by 5 bases and J by 3 bases, 12 bases remained unmatched. The CDR3: CASSPLEGGDSNEKLFF. DNA of the CDR3: TGTGCCAGCAGTCCTCTAGAAGGGGGCGACTCTAATGAAAAACTGTTTTTT.

The rearrangement uses TRBV11-3 and TRBJ2-1, with a weak D call TRBD1 (6 bases). The CDR3 has 15 amino acids. Germline CDR1 and CDR2: SGHNT and YENEEA. The V end was cut by 2 bases, the J end by 3 bases, with 11 bases between. The CDR3 region has the DNA TGTGCCAGCAGCTTATCACGACAGGTCTACAATGAGCAGTTCTTC. It encodes CASSLSRQVYNEQFF.

The chain has TRBV7-9 and TRBJ2-1; tentatively, D is TRBD2 (6 bases). CDR1 is SEHNR, CDR2 FQNEAQ, per germline (reference sequence). The germline V and J ends were trimmed by 6 bases and 4 bases, with 16 bases remaining between them. This CDR3 has 15 amino acids. The CDR3 DNA reads TGTGCCAGCAGTCTAGCGCTAGTCGCGTACAATGAGCAGTTCTTC. Amino acids: CASSLALVAYNEQFF.

This clone was counted between two and nine times. CDR3 sequence: CASSIKETQYF. The CDR3 DNA follows: TGTGCCAGTAGTATCAAAGAGACCCAGTACTTC. The genes are TRBV19 and TRBJ2-5; D not resolved. Trimming pared 3 bases from V and 3 bases from J, leaving 2 bases between. Germline CDR1 reads LNHDA; CDR2 reads SQIVND (reference sequence). The CDR3 has 11 residues.